The sequence of this T cell receptor beta chain was determined in a study of cytomegalovirus exposure and HLA in healthy donors. This CDR3 has 14 residues. V shed 2 bases and J shed 5 bases, with 13 bases lying between them. The germline V gene encodes CDR1 SGDLS and CDR2 YYNGEE. This PCR relied on a set of 60 Vbeta primers and 13 Jbeta primers. Assay used: immunoSEQ multiplex PCR; TCRdb lists only in-frame clones, some missing. This table holds roughly 120,000 clones, approximately 73% found once. This clonotype originated in a middle-aged man in good health and CMV-seronegative. This chain links TRBV9 with TRBJ2-5; D may be TRBD2 (5 bases). The sample consisted of PBMCs. CDR3 in DNA: TGTGCCAGCAGCGTCCCGGGTGACTATGAGACCCAGTACTTC. Encoded protein: CASSVPGDYETQYF.